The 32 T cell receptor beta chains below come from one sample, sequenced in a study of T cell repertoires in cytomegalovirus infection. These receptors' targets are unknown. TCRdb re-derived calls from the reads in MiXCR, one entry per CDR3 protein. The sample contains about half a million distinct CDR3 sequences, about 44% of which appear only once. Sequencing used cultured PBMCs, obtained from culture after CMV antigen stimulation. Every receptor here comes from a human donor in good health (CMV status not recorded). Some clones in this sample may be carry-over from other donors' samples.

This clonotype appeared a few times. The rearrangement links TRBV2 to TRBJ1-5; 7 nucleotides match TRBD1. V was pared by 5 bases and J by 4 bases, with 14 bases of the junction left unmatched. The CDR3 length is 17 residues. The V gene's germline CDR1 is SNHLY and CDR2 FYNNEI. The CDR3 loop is CASSTVTGHTLNQPQHF. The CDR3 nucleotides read TGTGCCAGCAGTACCGTGACAGGGCACACCCTTAATCAGCCCCAGCATTTT.

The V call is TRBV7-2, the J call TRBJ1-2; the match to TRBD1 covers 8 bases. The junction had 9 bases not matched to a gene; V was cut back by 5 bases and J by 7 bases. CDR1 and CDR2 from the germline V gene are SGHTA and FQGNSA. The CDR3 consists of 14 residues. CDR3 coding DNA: TGTGCCAGCAGCGGTAGGACAGGGTTAAGTGGCTACACCTTC. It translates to CASSGRTGLSGYTF.

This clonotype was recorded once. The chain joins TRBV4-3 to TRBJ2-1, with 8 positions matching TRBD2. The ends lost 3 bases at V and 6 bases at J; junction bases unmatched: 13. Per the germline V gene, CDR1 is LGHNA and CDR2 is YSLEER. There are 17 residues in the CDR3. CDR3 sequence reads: CASSQSRGGLPSNEQFF. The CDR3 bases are TGCGCCAGCAGCCAGTCTCGGGGGGGCCTCCCGTCCAATGAGCAGTTCTTC.

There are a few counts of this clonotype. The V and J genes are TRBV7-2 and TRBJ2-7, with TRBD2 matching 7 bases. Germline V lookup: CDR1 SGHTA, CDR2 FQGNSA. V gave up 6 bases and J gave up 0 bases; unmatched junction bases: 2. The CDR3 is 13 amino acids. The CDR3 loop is CASRGGSSYEQYF. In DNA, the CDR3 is TGTGCCAGCAGGGGCGGGAGCTCCTACGAGCAGTACTTC.

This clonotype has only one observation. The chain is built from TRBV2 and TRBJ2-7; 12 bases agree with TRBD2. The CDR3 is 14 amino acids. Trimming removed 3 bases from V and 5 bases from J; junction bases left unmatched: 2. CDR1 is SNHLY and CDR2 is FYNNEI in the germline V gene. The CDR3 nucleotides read TGTGCCAGCAGTGAGCCTAGCGGGAGGGACGAGCAGTACTTC. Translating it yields CASSEPSGRDEQYF.

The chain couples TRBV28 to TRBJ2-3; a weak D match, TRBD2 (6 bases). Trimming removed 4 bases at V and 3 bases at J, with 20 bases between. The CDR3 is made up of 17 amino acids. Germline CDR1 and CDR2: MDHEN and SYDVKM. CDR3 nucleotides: TGTGCCAGCAGTTCGCTACGGACTATAGCTGGTACAGATACGCAGTATTTT. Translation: CASSSLRTIAGTDTQYF.

CDR3 bases: TGTGCCAGCAGCTTAGCCGGCAGGGATGACACCGGGGAGCTGTTTTTT. Its translation is CASSLAGRDDTGELFF. This chain links TRBV7-6 with TRBJ2-2, with D possibly TRBD1 on 5 matching bases. The V gene's germline CDR1 is SGHVS and CDR2 FNYEAQ. Trimming took 0 bases from V and 3 from J, leaving 11 bases between them. The CDR3 contains 16 residues.

The CDR3 nucleotides read TGTGCCAGCAGCCCCCAAATCGGCGGGGGGGCCTACGAGCAGTACTTC. It yields the protein CASSPQIGGGAYEQYF. The chain carries TRBV4-2 and TRBJ2-7, with 9 nucleotides matching TRBD2. The V segment lost 4 bases and the J segment 2 bases; nucleotides outside the gene matches: 9. Per the germline V gene, CDR1 is LGHNA and CDR2 is YNFKEQ. The CDR3 extends over 16 amino acids.

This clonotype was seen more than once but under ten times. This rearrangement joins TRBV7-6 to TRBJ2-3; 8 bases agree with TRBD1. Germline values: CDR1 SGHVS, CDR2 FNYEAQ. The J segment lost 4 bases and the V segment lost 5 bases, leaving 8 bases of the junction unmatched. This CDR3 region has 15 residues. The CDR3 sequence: CASSPTPDRADTQYF. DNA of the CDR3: TGTGCCAGCAGCCCGACCCCGGACAGGGCAGATACGCAGTATTTT.

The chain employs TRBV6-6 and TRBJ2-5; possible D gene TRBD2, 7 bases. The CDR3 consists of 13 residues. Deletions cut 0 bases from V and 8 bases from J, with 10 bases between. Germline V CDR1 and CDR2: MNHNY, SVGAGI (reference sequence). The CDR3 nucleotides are TGTGCCAGCAGTTACTCTGGGGGGGCCACCCAGTACTTC. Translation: CASSYSGGATQYF.

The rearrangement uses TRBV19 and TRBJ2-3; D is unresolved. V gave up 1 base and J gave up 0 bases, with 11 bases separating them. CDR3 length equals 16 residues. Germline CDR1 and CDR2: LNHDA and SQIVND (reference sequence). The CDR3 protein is CASSIGVSDSTDTQYF. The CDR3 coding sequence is TGTGCCAGTAGTATAGGGGTCAGCGATAGCACAGATACGCAGTATTTT.

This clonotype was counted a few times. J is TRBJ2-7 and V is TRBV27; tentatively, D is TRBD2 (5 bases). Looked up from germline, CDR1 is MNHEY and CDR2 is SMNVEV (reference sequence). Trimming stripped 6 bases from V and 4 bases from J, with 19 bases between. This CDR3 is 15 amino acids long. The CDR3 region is CASSAGIRNFYEQYF. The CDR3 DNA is TGTGCCAGCAGCGCCGGGATCCGAAATTTTTACGAGCAGTACTTC.

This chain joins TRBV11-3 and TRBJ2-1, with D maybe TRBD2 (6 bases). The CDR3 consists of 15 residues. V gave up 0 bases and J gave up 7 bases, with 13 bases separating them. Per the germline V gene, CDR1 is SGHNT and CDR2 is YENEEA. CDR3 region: CASSLDGGFGNEQFF. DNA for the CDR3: TGTGCCAGCAGCTTAGATGGGGGGTTCGGGAATGAGCAGTTCTTC.

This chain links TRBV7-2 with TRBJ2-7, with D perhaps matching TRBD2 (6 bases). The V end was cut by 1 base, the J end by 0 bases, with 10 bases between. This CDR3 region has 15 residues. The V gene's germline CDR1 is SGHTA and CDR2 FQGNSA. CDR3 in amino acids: CASSLGGVGSYEQYF. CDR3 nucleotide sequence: TGTGCCAGCAGCTTAGGCGGGGTGGGCTCCTACGAGCAGTACTTC.

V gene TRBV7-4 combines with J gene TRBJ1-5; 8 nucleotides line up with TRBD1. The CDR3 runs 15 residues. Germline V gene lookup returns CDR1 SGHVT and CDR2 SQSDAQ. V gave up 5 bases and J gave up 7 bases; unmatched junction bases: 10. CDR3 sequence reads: CASSIGQGGTQPQHF. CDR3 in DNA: TGTGCCAGCAGCATCGGACAGGGAGGGACGCAGCCCCAGCATTTT.

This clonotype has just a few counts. CDR3 coding DNA: TGTGCCAGCAGGAGGACTAGCGGGAGTCGGGCAGATACGCAGTATTTT. Translated: CASRRTSGSRADTQYF. The rearrangement uses TRBV2 and TRBJ2-3, with 13 bases that match TRBD2. In germline, CDR1 is SNHLY, CDR2 FYNNEI. CDR3 length: 16 residues. V lost 6 bases to trimming and J lost 4 bases; unmatched junction nucleotides: 7.

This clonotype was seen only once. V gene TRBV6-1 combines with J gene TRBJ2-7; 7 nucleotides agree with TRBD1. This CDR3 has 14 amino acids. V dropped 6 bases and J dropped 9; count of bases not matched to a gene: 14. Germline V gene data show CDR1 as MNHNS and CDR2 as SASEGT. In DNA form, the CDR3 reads TGTGCCAGCAGCACCCCGGACAGGTTTTTAGGGCAGTACTTC. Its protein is CASSTPDRFLGQYF.

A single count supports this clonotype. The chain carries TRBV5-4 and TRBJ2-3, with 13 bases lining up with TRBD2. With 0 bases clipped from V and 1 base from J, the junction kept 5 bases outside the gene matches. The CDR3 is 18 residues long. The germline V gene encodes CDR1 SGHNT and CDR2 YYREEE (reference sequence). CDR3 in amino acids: CASSLGTSGRGRTDTQYF. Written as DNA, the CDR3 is TGTGCCAGCAGCTTGGGGACTAGCGGGAGAGGTCGCACAGATACGCAGTATTTT.

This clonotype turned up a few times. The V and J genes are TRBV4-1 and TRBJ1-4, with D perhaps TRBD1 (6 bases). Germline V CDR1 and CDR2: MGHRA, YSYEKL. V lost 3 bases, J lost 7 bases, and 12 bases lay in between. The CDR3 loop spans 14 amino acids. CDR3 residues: CASSHWGAFEKLFF. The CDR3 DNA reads TGCGCCAGCAGCCATTGGGGGGCGTTTGAAAAACTGTTTTTT.

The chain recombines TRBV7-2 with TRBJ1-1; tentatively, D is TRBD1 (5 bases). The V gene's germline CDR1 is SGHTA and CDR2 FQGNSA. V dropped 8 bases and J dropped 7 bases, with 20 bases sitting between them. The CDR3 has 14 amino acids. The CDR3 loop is CASRGGGPAVEAFF. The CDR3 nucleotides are TGTGCCAGCCGCGGGGGGGGACCCGCGGTTGAAGCTTTCTTT.

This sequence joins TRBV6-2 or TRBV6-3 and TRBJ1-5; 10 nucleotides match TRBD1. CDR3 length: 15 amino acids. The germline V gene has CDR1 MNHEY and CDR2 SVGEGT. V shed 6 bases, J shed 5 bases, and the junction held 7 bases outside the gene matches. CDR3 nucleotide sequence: TGTGCCAGCAGCACGGGACAGGGGTCTGATCAGCCCCAGCATTTT. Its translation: CASSTGQGSDQPQHF.

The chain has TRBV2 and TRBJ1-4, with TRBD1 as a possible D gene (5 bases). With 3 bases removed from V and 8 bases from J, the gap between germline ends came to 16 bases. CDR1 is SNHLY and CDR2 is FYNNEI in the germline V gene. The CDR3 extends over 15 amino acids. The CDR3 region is CASSDLGTRGEKLFF. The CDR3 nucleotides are TGTGCCAGCAGTGACCTGGGGACCCGGGGAGAAAAACTGTTTTTT.

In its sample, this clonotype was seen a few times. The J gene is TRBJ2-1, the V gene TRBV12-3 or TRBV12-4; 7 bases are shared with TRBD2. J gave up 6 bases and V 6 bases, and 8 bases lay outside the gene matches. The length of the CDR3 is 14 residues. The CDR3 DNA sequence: TGTGCCAGCAGCTCCGGGCTAGCGGCCAATGAGCAGTTCTTC. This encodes CASSSGLAANEQFF.

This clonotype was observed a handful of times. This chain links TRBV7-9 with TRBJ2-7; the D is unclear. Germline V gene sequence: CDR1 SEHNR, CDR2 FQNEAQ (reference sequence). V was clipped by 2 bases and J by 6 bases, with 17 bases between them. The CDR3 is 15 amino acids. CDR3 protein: CASSLSMSEFGEQYF. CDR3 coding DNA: TGTGCCAGCAGCTTAAGTATGTCGGAATTCGGCGAGCAGTACTTC.

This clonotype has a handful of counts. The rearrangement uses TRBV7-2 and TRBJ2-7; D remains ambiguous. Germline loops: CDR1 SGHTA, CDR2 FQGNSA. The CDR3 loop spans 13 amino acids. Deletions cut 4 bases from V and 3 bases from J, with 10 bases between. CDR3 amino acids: CASSSRHRYEQYF. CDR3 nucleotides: TGTGCCAGCAGCTCCCGCCACCGCTACGAGCAGTACTTC.

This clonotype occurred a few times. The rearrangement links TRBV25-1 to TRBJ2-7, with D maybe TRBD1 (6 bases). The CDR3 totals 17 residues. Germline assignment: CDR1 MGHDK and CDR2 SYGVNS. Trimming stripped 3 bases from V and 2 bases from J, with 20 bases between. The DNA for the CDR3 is TGTGCCAGCAGTGATCACTTAACCCCGACAGGACCCTACGAGCAGTACTTC. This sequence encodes CASSDHLTPTGPYEQYF.

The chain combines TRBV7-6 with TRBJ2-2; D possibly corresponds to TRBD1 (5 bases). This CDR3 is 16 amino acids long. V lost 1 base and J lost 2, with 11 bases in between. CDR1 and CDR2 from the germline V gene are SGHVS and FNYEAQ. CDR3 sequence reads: CASSLVGRVNTGELFF. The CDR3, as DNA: TGTGCCAGCAGCTTAGTTGGCAGGGTAAACACCGGGGAGCTGTTTTTT.

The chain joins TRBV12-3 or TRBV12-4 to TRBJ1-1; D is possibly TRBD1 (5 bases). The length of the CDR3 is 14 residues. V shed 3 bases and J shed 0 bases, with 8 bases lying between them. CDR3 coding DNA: TGTGCCAGCAGTTTCAGGGCACTGAACACTGAAGCTTTCTTT. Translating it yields CASSFRALNTEAFF.

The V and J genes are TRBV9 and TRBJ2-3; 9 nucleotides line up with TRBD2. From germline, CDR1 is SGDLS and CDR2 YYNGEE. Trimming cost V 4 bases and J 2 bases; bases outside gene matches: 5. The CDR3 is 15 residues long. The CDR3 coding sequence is TGTGCCAGCAGCACGACTAGCGGATACACAGATACGCAGTATTTT. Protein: CASSTTSGYTDTQYF.

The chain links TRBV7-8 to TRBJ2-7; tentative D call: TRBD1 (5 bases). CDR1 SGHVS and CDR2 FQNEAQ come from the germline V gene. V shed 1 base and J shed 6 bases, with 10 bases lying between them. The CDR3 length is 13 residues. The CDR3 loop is CASSLVAQGEQYF. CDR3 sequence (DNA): TGTGCCAGCAGCTTAGTGGCCCAGGGCGAGCAGTACTTC.

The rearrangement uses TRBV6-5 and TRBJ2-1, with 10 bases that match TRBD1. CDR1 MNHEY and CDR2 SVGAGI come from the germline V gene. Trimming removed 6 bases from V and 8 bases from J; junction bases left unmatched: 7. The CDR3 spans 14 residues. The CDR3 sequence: CASRVWDRGHEQFF. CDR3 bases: TGTGCCAGCAGAGTTTGGGACAGGGGTCATGAGCAGTTCTTC.

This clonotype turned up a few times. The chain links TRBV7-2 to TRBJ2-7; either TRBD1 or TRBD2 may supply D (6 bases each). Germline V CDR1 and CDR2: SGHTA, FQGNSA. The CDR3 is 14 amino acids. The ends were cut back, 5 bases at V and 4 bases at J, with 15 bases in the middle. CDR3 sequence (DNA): TGTGCCAGCAGCCAGGACAGAGGGGGGTACGAGCAGTACTTC. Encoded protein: CASSQDRGGYEQYF.